The 23 T cell receptor beta chains below all came from one sample that was sequenced in a study of immune evolution from preneoplasia to lung adenocarcinoma. Libraries were prepared by immunoSEQ multiplex PCR; TCRdb keeps only in-frame clonotypes and omits some of them. The table has around 4,000 clones, over 75% seen once; the top ten hold approximately 5%. Sequenced material: FFPE lung adenocarcinoma in situ tissue. The receptors originated from a person aged 65 to 85 with lung adenocarcinoma.

The chain has TRBV30 and TRBJ2-5; D possibly corresponds to TRBD2 (6 bases). The length of the CDR3 is 13 residues. Looked up from germline, CDR1 is GTSNPN and CDR2 is SVGIG (reference sequence). V gave up 0 bases and J gave up 5 bases, with 10 bases separating them. As DNA, the CDR3 is TGTGCCTGGAGTGTACGCGGGGTGGAGACCCAGTACTTC. Translation gives CAWSVRGVETQYF.

The gene calls are TRBV7-2 and TRBJ2-2; the match to TRBD2 covers 9 bases. This CDR3 has 16 amino acids. Germline-derived CDR1 and CDR2 are SGHTA and FQGNSA. Trimming cost V 5 bases and J 8 bases; bases outside gene matches: 12. The CDR3 is CASSPVAGAGWGELFF. CDR3 DNA: TGTGCCAGCAGCCCTGTAGCGGGAGCAGGGTGGGGGGAGCTGTTTTTT.

V gene TRBV5-8 combines with J gene TRBJ1-1; no firm D call. Germline V CDR1 and CDR2: SGHTS, YDEGEE. The V end lost 4 bases, the J end lost 0 bases, and 4 bases lay between the germline ends. The CDR3 has 12 residues. The CDR3 sequence is CASSGMNTEAFF. In DNA form, the CDR3 reads TGTGCCAGCAGCGGGATGAACACTGAAGCTTTCTTT.

The chain recombines TRBV7-9 with TRBJ2-7; the D is unclear. CDR1 is SEHNR, CDR2 FQNEAQ, per germline (reference sequence). V lost 4 bases and J 5 bases, leaving 6 bases between the germline ends. There are 11 residues in the CDR3. In DNA, the CDR3 is TGTGCCAGCAGCTCCTGGGACGAGCAGTACTTC. This translates into CASSSWDEQYF.

The gene calls are TRBV5-1 and TRBJ2-1; D is uncertain. Germline CDR1 SGHRS, CDR2 YFSETQ. CDR3 length: 13 residues. V was pared by 1 base and J by 5 bases, with 7 bases between. The chain's CDR3 is CASSLNTNNEQFF. DNA of the CDR3: TGCGCCAGCAGCTTGAATACCAACAATGAGCAGTTCTTC.

V gene TRBV5-4 combines with J gene TRBJ2-3, with D hard to call. Trimming cost V 4 bases and J 2 bases, with 8 bases left between them. Germline lookup yields CDR1 SGHNT and CDR2 YYREEE (reference sequence). The CDR3 runs 13 residues. CDR3 sequence (DNA): TGTGCCAGCAGCCCCGGGCCCACAGATACGCAGTATTTT. This sequence encodes CASSPGPTDTQYF. Variable domain in full (rest from reference TRBV5-4 and TRBJ2-3): ETGVTQSPTHLIKTRGQQVTLRCSSQSGHNTVSWYQQALGQGPQFIFQYYREEENGRGNFPPRFSGLQFPNYSSELNVNALELDDSALYLCASSPGPTDTQYFGPGTRLTVL.

This chain connects TRBV6-4 to TRBJ2-3; TRBD1 aligns across 8 bases. The trim removed 5 bases at V and 4 bases at J, leaving 5 bases unmatched. CDR3 length equals 14 residues. CDR1 and CDR2 (germline): MRHNA, SNTAGT. The CDR3 region has the DNA TGTGCCAGCAGTCCGGGACAGGACGCAGATACGCAGTATTTT. This codes for CASSPGQDADTQYF.

V is TRBV11-2 and J is TRBJ1-2; D might be TRBD1 (6 bases). CDR3 size: 16 residues. Between the trimmed V and J ends, which lost 2 bases and 2 bases, there was a span of 15 bases. From germline, CDR1 is SGHAT and CDR2 FQNNGV. For the CDR3, the DNA is TGTGCCAGCAGCTTATCCAGGACAGCCACGAACTATGGCTACACCTTC. Its protein is CASSLSRTATNYGYTF.

CDR3 loop: CASSLPTGGVKTQYF. The CDR3 region has the DNA TGTGCCAGCAGCTTACCTACAGGGGGCGTAAAGACCCAGTACTTC. The chain links TRBV7-9 to TRBJ2-5; 9 nucleotides agree with TRBD1. In germline, CDR1 is SEHNR, CDR2 FQNEAQ (reference sequence). The CDR3 is 15 residues long. V gave up 2 bases and J gave up 6 bases; unmatched junction bases: 7.

The rearrangement uses TRBV18 and TRBJ1-2; TRBD1 might be the D (5 bases). Trimming shortened V by 4 bases and J by 3 bases, and 15 bases separated the two germline ends. CDR3 length equals 15 residues. Looked up from germline, CDR1 is KGHSH and CDR2 is LQKENI. CDR3 nucleotide sequence: TGTGCCAGCTCACAAAGCGGGGGTGCGGACTATGGCTACACCTTC. Protein sequence: CASSQSGGADYGYTF. Full variable domain (missing parts from reference TRBV18 and TRBJ1-2): NAGVMQNPRHLVRRRGQEARLRCSPMKGHSHVYWYRQLPEEGLKFMVYLQKENIIDESGMPKERFSAEFPKEGPSILRIQQVVRGDSAAYFCASSQSGGADYGYTFGSGTRLTVV.

This chain uses TRBV19 with TRBJ1-3; TRBD1 is a possible D gene (6 bases). Trimming left V 0 bases short and J 5 bases short, with 14 bases between. Germline lookup yields CDR1 LNHDA and CDR2 SQIVND (reference sequence). The length of the CDR3 is 16 residues. Here the CDR3 reads CASSIDLQGGRNTIYF. The CDR3 DNA is TGTGCCAGTAGTATAGATTTACAGGGTGGTCGAAACACCATATATTTT.

In its sample, this clone was seen a few times. The chain recombines TRBV6-5 with TRBJ2-7; D is perhaps TRBD2 (6 bases). V was clipped by 8 bases and J by 5 bases, with 19 bases between them. The CDR3 is 14 residues long. Per the germline V gene, CDR1 is MNHEY and CDR2 is SVGAGI. The CDR3 coding sequence is TGTGCCAGCTTGCGGAGGGGAAGCTTGAACGAGCAGTACTTC. Its translation: CASLRRGSLNEQYF.

There are a few counts of this clone. This chain uses TRBV7-9 with TRBJ2-7, with 10 bases matching TRBD2. The germline V gene encodes CDR1 SEHNR and CDR2 FQNEAQ (reference sequence). Trimming removed 3 bases from V and 3 bases from J; junction bases left unmatched: 5. The CDR3 consists of 15 residues. The CDR3 sequence: CASSFGTSVYYEQYF. The CDR3 DNA is TGTGCCAGCAGCTTCGGGACTAGCGTTTACTACGAGCAGTACTTC.

The chain combines TRBV9 with TRBJ2-1; D ambiguous. The CDR3 totals 15 residues. Trimming removed 0 bases at V and 7 bases at J, with 14 bases between. Germline V gene lookup returns CDR1 SGDLS and CDR2 YYNGEE. Here the CDR3 DNA reads TGTGCCAGCAGCGTAGGGCAGCTGGACCGAAATGAGCAGTTCTTC. Its translation is CASSVGQLDRNEQFF.

The chain couples TRBV6-1 to TRBJ2-6; D remains unclear. V shed 8 bases and J shed 0 bases, with 5 bases lying between them. This CDR3 comprises 13 residues. Germline V gives CDR1 MNHNS, CDR2 SASEGT. The CDR3 nucleotides read TGTGCCAGCCAGCTCTCTGGGGCCAACGTCCTGACTTTC. Its translation: CASQLSGANVLTF.

The rearrangement joins TRBV5-1 to TRBJ2-5; TRBD1 or TRBD2 may be the D gene (6 bases each). This CDR3 spans 14 amino acids. Looked up from germline, CDR1 is SGHRS and CDR2 is YFSETQ. V gave up 5 bases and J gave up 4 bases, with 15 bases separating them. This CDR3 reads CASSSTPGAETQYF. CDR3 coding DNA: TGCGCCAGCAGTTCAACGCCGGGGGCAGAGACCCAGTACTTC.

The chain joins TRBV4-1 to TRBJ2-1; TRBD1 agrees at 7 bases. This CDR3 has 16 residues. After removal of 2 bases from V and 3 bases from J, the junction contained 7 bases not matched to a gene. Germline V lookup: CDR1 MGHRA, CDR2 YSYEKL. The CDR3 region is CASSQPFRDSYNEQFF. The DNA for the CDR3 is TGCGCCAGCAGCCAACCCTTCCGGGACAGCTACAATGAGCAGTTCTTC.

The chain combines TRBV19 with TRBJ2-7; D is possibly TRBD2 (6 bases). The germline CDR1 and CDR2 sequences are LNHDA and SQIVND (reference sequence). Trimming took 6 bases from V and 3 from J, leaving 15 bases between them. The CDR3 contains 14 residues. The CDR3 loop reads CASSPRGALYEQYF. CDR3 bases: TGTGCCAGTAGCCCGCGGGGAGCCCTCTACGAGCAGTACTTC.

V gene TRBV18 combines with J gene TRBJ2-7, with a possible D match to TRBD1 (6 bases). Trimming removed 2 bases from V and 3 bases from J, with 11 bases in between. CDR1 and CDR2 (germline): KGHSH, LQKENI. This CDR3 region has 14 residues. CDR3 in amino acids: CASSPDRLSYEQYF. CDR3 sequence (DNA): TGTGCCAGCTCACCAGACAGGTTGAGCTACGAGCAGTACTTC.

J is TRBJ2-5 and V is TRBV7-2; TRBD2 matches at 9 bases. Germline loops: CDR1 SGHTA, CDR2 FQGNSA. The CDR3 has 17 amino acids. J was trimmed by 0 bases and V by 0 bases; bases with no gene match: 5. In DNA, the CDR3 is TGTGCCAGCAGCTTAGCGGTTACTAGCGGGTACCAAGAGACCCAGTACTTC. This translates into CASSLAVTSGYQETQYF. The whole variable domain, remainder taken from reference TRBV7-2 and TRBJ2-5, is GAGVSQSPSNKVTEKGKDVELRCDPISGHTALYWYRQSLGQGLEFLIYFQGNSAPDKSGLPSDRFSAERTGGSVSTLTIQRTQQEDSAVYLCASSLAVTSGYQETQYFGPGTRLLVL.

There are a few counts of this clone. CDR3 region: CASSYSIAGVYEQYF. DNA of the CDR3: TGTGCCAGCAGTTACTCGATTGCGGGAGTCTACGAGCAGTACTTC. The chain employs TRBV6-5 and TRBJ2-7; the match to TRBD2 covers 7 bases. The germline V gene encodes CDR1 MNHEY and CDR2 SVGAGI. The CDR3 runs 15 residues. Losses at the gene ends were 0 bases for V and 3 bases for J; bases not matched to a gene: 5.

The chain couples TRBV10-2 to TRBJ1-4; weak D call: TRBD1 (6 bases). The CDR3 consists of 15 residues. Trimming stripped 0 bases from V and 7 bases from J, with 12 bases between. Germline CDR1 is WSHSY and CDR2 is SAAADI. CDR3 coding DNA: TGCGCCAGCAGTGAGTCGGAGGGGGTGGGTGAAAAACTGTTTTTT. Translating it yields CASSESEGVGEKLFF.

This sequence joins TRBV11-1 and TRBJ2-2; 9 bases agree with TRBD1. The CDR3 runs to 16 residues. Germline V CDR1 and CDR2: SGHAT, FQDESV (reference sequence). The ends lost 5 bases at V and 3 bases at J; junction bases unmatched: 7. In nucleotides, the CDR3 is TGTGCCAGCAGCGTTTGGACAGGGGTATACACCGGGGAGCTGTTTTTT. Encoded protein: CASSVWTGVYTGELFF.